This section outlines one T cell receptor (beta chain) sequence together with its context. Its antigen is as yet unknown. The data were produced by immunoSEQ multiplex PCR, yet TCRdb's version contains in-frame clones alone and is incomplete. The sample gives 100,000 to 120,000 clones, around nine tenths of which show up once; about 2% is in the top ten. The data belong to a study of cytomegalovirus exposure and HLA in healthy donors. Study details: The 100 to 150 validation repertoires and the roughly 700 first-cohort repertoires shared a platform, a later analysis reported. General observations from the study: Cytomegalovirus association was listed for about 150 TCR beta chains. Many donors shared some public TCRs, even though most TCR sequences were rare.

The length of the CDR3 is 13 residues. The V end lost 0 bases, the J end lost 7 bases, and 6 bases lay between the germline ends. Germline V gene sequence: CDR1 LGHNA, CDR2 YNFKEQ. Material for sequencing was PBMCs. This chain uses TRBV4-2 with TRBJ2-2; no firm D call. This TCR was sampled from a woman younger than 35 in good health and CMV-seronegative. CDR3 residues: CASSQDRYGELFF. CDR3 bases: TGTGCCAGCAGCCAAGACCGGTACGGGGAGCTGTTTTTT.